This TCR beta chain is drawn from a study of shared clonotypes between healthy human individuals. Regarding the study as a whole: Among the subsets, naive ones generally showed larger estimated richness than memory ones. Some naive CD4 clonotypes, roughly 4.7%, turned up in common across several donors. Non-shared clonotypes had lower generation probabilities than those shared by all four donors.

The assay used deep level. Sequencing used immunoSEQ multiplex PCR; TCRdb keeps in-frame clones, though not all of them. The profile covers about 2,100,000 clones, with more than 85% appearing a single time and around 1.7% taken by the ten largest. The naive CD8 subset, CD45RO-negative cells positively selected for CCR7, excluded terminally differentiated effector memory CD45RA+ cells. Regarding this clone: What it recognizes is unknown.

The CDR3 sequence is 16 residues long. The germline V gene has CDR1 MNHEY and CDR2 SMNVEV (reference sequence). V dropped 6 bases and J dropped 2; count of bases not matched to a gene: 11. V gene TRBV27 combines with J gene TRBJ2-3; 7 bases are shared with TRBD2. The receptor was derived from a man aged 18 to 35 in good health. Some clones in this sample may be carry-over from other donors' samples. The specimen was naive CD8+ T cells from PBMCs. The CDR3 nucleotides are TGTGCCAGCAGCCCTCGCACTAGCGATCACACAGATACGCAGTATTTT. Amino acids: CASSPRTSDHTDTQYF.